Listed here are 28 T cell receptor beta chains from one sample, sequenced in a study of vaccination and CD4 T cells after COVID-19. Cultured CD4+ T cells had their DNA profiled by the Oncomine TCR Beta short-read assay. One entry per CDR3 protein results from TCRdb running MiXCR on the PCR reads. The data show around 10,000 distinct CDR3 sequences, approximately 71% seen once. The treatment was: approximately 11-day PBMC culture with coronavirus spike peptide pools or control peptides (ViraFEST assay). No antigen has been identified for these receptors. The sample consisted of CD4+ T cells from blood, cultured in vitro, taken before SARS-CoV-2 vaccination. These receptor sequences come from a human donor who had recovered from COVID-19.

The rearrangement links TRBV15 to TRBJ2-5; D is perhaps TRBD2 (6 bases). Per germline, CDR1 LNHNV and CDR2 YYDKDF (reference sequence). The V end was cut by 5 bases, the J end by 5 bases, with 12 bases between. The CDR3 has 13 amino acids. CDR3 sequence: CATSERVQETQYF. The CDR3 DNA reads as TGTGCCACCAGCGAGCGGGTCCAGGAGACCCAGTACTTC.

The chain employs TRBV7-8 and TRBJ1-5; tentatively, D is TRBD1 (6 bases). The CDR3 is 15 residues long. V was pared by 6 bases and J by 6 bases, with 18 bases between. CDR1 SGHVS and CDR2 FQNEAQ come from the germline V gene. The CDR3 region has the DNA TGTGCCAGCAGTCAAATTTGGGGGGGCTTTCAGCCCCAGCATTTT. This translates into CASSQIWGGFQPQHF.

V is TRBV5-3 and J is TRBJ1-5; D not certain. TRBV5-3 is assigned to the ORF class and has an uncertain function. Deletions cut 7 bases from V and 4 bases from J, with 30 bases between. The CDR3 is 19 residues long. The CDR3 loop reads CARRPPLPTRVSINQPQHF. In DNA form, the CDR3 reads TGTGCCAGACGCCCCCCTCTCCCTACACGGGTCTCCATTAATCAGCCCCAGCATTTT.

This sequence joins TRBV20-1 and TRBJ1-4; D ambiguous. V lost 5 bases and J lost 7, with 8 bases in between. In germline, CDR1 is DFQATT, CDR2 SNEGSKA (reference sequence). The CDR3 is made up of 11 amino acids. CDR3 amino acids: CSAVSGEKLFF. As DNA, the CDR3 is TGCAGTGCTGTATCGGGTGAAAAACTGTTTTTT.

The J gene is TRBJ2-7, the V gene TRBV28; TRBD2 might be the D (6 bases). The V and J ends lost 6 bases and 0 bases respectively, with 15 bases between them. This CDR3 comprises 15 residues. The germline gives CDR1 MDHEN, CDR2 SYDVKM. The CDR3 bases are TGTGCCAGCAGCACGACCGGGACTCCCTCCTACGAGCAGTACTTC. This sequence encodes CASSTTGTPSYEQYF.

The chain combines TRBV20-1 with TRBJ1-5; 7 nucleotides align to TRBD1. Germline V gene data show CDR1 as DFQATT and CDR2 as SNEGSKA (reference sequence). J was trimmed by 6 bases and V by 3 bases; bases with no gene match: 17. There are 17 residues in the CDR3. This CDR3 is CSARRVATGFLGQPQHF. CDR3 in DNA: TGCAGTGCTAGGAGGGTAGCGACAGGGTTTTTGGGTCAGCCCCAGCATTTT.

The chain couples TRBV30 to TRBJ1-1; 7 nucleotides align to TRBD1. Germline CDR1 reads GTSNPN; CDR2 reads SVGIG (reference sequence). The V and J ends lost 4 bases and 2 bases, in that order; junction bases with no gene match: 16. The CDR3 covers 17 residues. The CDR3 nucleotides are TGTGCCTGGATTGTAAGACAGGGTCTGTCATCCAACACTGAAGCTTTCTTT. Amino acids: CAWIVRQGLSSNTEAFF.

This chain uses TRBV2 with TRBJ2-2; perhaps TRBD2 as D (5 bases). Germline V gene lookup returns CDR1 SNHLY and CDR2 FYNNEI. Trimming removed 6 bases at V and 5 bases at J, with 10 bases between. The CDR3 is made up of 13 amino acids. The DNA of the CDR3 is TGTGCCAGCAGAAGCGGACCGACCGGGGAGCTGTTTTTT. Its protein product is CASRSGPTGELFF.

CDR3 in amino acids: CASRAGYTEAFF. The CDR3 coding sequence is TGCGCCAGCAGGGCAGGGTATACCGAAGCTTTCTTT. The V call is TRBV5-1, the J call TRBJ1-1; weak D call: TRBD1 (5 bases). V lost 5 bases and J 8 bases, leaving 13 bases between the germline ends. CDR1 is SGHRS and CDR2 is YFSETQ in the germline V gene. The CDR3 totals 12 residues.

V and J are TRBV28 and TRBJ1-5; 7 bases match TRBD1. The length of the CDR3 is 15 residues. Germline CDR1 reads MDHEN; CDR2 reads SYDVKM. V lost 7 bases and J lost 2; bases outside the gene matches: 8. The CDR3 sequence: CASMSRGGGNQPQHF. In DNA form, the CDR3 reads TGTGCCAGCATGTCCAGGGGGGGAGGCAATCAGCCCCAGCATTTT.

J is TRBJ2-5 and V is TRBV12-3 or TRBV12-4; D remains unclear. Trimming took 4 bases from V and 7 from J, leaving 13 bases between them. The CDR3 is made up of 13 amino acids. CDR3 sequence reads: CASSSAPRLTQYF. CDR3 sequence (DNA): TGTGCCAGCAGTTCGGCGCCCAGGTTGACCCAGTACTTC.

A few counts support this clonotype. CDR3 sequence (DNA): TGTGCCACCAGTGAGAGGCGGTTCGATCAGCCCCAGCATTTT. Translation: CATSERRFDQPQHF. The chain combines TRBV24-1 with TRBJ1-5, with D hard to call. Trimming shortened V by 4 bases and J by 5 bases, and 11 bases separated the two germline ends. This CDR3 is 14 amino acids long. In germline, CDR1 is KGHDR, CDR2 SFDVKD.

The rearrangement links TRBV7-3 to TRBJ2-1; TRBD2 matches 12 bases. Germline CDR1 SGHTA, CDR2 FQGTGA. This CDR3 has 15 residues. V lost 5 bases and J lost 5; bases outside the gene matches: 4. CDR3 DNA sequence: TGTGCCAGCAGCGCGACTAGCGGGAGAGACAATGAGCAGTTCTTC. Its protein is CASSATSGRDNEQFF.

This chain uses TRBV6-2 or TRBV6-3 with TRBJ2-1, with 7 bases aligning to TRBD2. Looked up from germline, CDR1 is MNHEY and CDR2 is SVGEGT. The CDR3 is made up of 14 amino acids. V was clipped by 5 bases and J by 9 bases; unmatched bases: 10. The CDR3 protein is CASSRGSDIVEQFF. CDR3 sequence (DNA): TGTGCCAGCAGTCGCGGGAGTGATATAGTTGAGCAGTTCTTC.

The J gene is TRBJ2-7, the V gene TRBV27; D gene unclear. The V gene's germline CDR1 is MNHEY and CDR2 SMNVEV (reference sequence). V was trimmed by 6 bases and J by 0 bases, leaving 15 bases between them. The CDR3 covers 15 residues. The CDR3 nucleotides read TGTGCCAGCAGCAGGAAGGGCTCCCACTCCTACGAGCAGTACTTC. Protein product: CASSRKGSHSYEQYF.

The chain uses TRBV7-9 and TRBJ2-1, with 12 nucleotides matching TRBD2. Germline lookup yields CDR1 SEHNR and CDR2 FQNEAQ (reference sequence). Trimming removed 3 bases from V and 4 bases from J; junction bases left unmatched: 7. This CDR3 region has 17 residues. This CDR3 reads CASSFQGLAGWYNEQFF. The CDR3 DNA reads TGTGCCAGCAGCTTCCAGGGACTAGCGGGTTGGTACAATGAGCAGTTCTTC.

Only a few counts were recorded for this clonotype. The chain recombines TRBV20-1 with TRBJ2-1, with D tentatively TRBD2 (5 bases). The germline gives CDR1 DFQATT, CDR2 SNEGSKA (reference sequence). Trimming left V 1 base short and J 4 bases short, with 8 bases between. The CDR3 length is 13 residues. CDR3 protein: CSARGPGYNEQFF. The CDR3 bases are TGCAGTGCTAGAGGCCCGGGATACAATGAGCAGTTCTTC.

This clonotype has more than one count but fewer than ten. The chain recombines TRBV6-1 with TRBJ1-5; D is unclear. The germline V and J ends were trimmed by 6 bases and 4 bases, with 13 bases remaining between them. The CDR3 length is 14 residues. Germline-derived CDR1 and CDR2 are MNHNS and SASEGT. CDR3 protein: CASSFMTANQPQHF. The DNA for the CDR3 is TGTGCCAGCAGCTTCATGACGGCAAATCAGCCCCAGCATTTT.

The V and J genes are TRBV19 and TRBJ2-2; D is uncertain. The CDR3 has 14 amino acids. The germline CDR1 and CDR2 sequences are LNHDA and SQIVND (reference sequence). V was trimmed by 4 bases and J by 7 bases, leaving 13 bases between them. The CDR3 sequence: CASSTQGRSGELFF. CDR3 in DNA: TGTGCCAGTAGTACGCAAGGGCGTAGCGGGGAGCTGTTTTTT.

The J gene is TRBJ1-1, the V gene TRBV6-2 or TRBV6-3; perhaps TRBD1 as D (5 bases). V was trimmed by 5 bases and J by 0 bases, leaving 28 bases between them. In germline, CDR1 is MNHEY, CDR2 SVGEGT. This CDR3 is 20 amino acids long. The CDR3 nucleotides are TGTGCCAGCAGTAGTTTTAAGACTTTCGGCAGGGTTGGGATGAACACTGAAGCTTTCTTT. This sequence encodes CASSSFKTFGRVGMNTEAFF.

This clonotype was observed a handful of times. The chain joins TRBV5-3 to TRBJ2-5; unclear D gene. TRBV5-3 is given ORF status, its function remaining uncertain. This CDR3 is 12 amino acids long. V was pared by 0 bases and J by 4 bases, with 4 bases between. CDR3 region: CARSLVRETQYF. The CDR3 DNA follows: TGTGCCAGAAGCTTGGTGAGAGAGACCCAGTACTTC.

This clonotype was observed a few times. The rearrangement uses TRBV20-1 and TRBJ1-6; D possibly corresponds to TRBD1 (5 bases). Germline CDR1 DFQATT, CDR2 SNEGSKA (reference sequence). The CDR3 length is 16 residues. Trimming removed 0 bases from V and 11 bases from J, with 20 bases in between. In DNA, the CDR3 is TGCAGTGCTAGAGAAGGCTATTGGGGGACGGGAACACCCCTCCACTTT. Translating it yields CSAREGYWGTGTPLHF.

The V gene is TRBV15, the J gene TRBJ1-6; no clear D. CDR3 size: 14 residues. The V gene lost 7 bases and the J gene lost 8 bases, with 15 bases spanning the gap. Germline values: CDR1 LNHNV, CDR2 YYDKDF (reference sequence). The CDR3 region has the DNA TGTGCCACCACAGAGGGCGATGGATATTCACCCCTCCACTTT. This codes for CATTEGDGYSPLHF.

The rearrangement joins TRBV30 to TRBJ2-2; maybe TRBD2 (7 bases). V was pared by 3 bases and J by 4 bases, with 12 bases between. CDR1 is GTSNPN and CDR2 is SVGIG in the germline V gene (reference sequence). This CDR3 region has 14 residues. The DNA for the CDR3 is TGTGCCTGGAGGGGGGGGGCCGGCACCGGGGAGCTGTTTTTT. Translation: CAWRGGAGTGELFF.

This chain uses TRBV7-9 with TRBJ2-3, with D unclear. CDR1 is SEHNR, CDR2 FQNEAQ, per germline (reference sequence). The CDR3 spans 13 residues. V lost 1 base and J 5 bases, leaving 7 bases between the germline ends. CDR3: CASSLEAKDTQYF. Here the CDR3 DNA reads TGTGCCAGCAGCTTAGAGGCCAAAGATACGCAGTATTTT.

The chain couples TRBV7-8 to TRBJ1-2, with a possible D match to TRBD1 (5 bases). V was clipped by 5 bases and J by 10 bases, with 11 bases between them. The CDR3 runs to 11 residues. The germline gives CDR1 SGHVS, CDR2 FQNEAQ. CDR3 bases: TGTGCCAGCAGCGCCGGGACCTACTACACCTTC. This gives the protein CASSAGTYYTF.

This clonotype has a handful of counts. The V gene is TRBV15, the J gene TRBJ1-3; D remains unclear. Per germline, CDR1 LNHNV and CDR2 YYDKDF (reference sequence). This CDR3 is 16 amino acids long. V lost 0 bases and J 0 bases, leaving 9 bases between the germline ends. CDR3 loop: CATSRERASSGNTIYF. The CDR3 DNA reads as TGTGCCACCAGCAGAGAACGGGCTAGCTCTGGAAACACCATATATTTT.

The chain combines TRBV20-1 with TRBJ2-5; possibly TRBD1 for D (6 bases). The CDR3 consists of 13 residues. The V gene lost 7 bases and the J gene lost 5 bases, with 17 bases spanning the gap. CDR1 DFQATT and CDR2 SNEGSKA come from the germline V gene (reference sequence). CDR3 residues: CSVLDSRKETQYF. Here the CDR3 DNA reads TGCAGTGTCCTGGACAGTCGTAAGGAGACCCAGTACTTC.